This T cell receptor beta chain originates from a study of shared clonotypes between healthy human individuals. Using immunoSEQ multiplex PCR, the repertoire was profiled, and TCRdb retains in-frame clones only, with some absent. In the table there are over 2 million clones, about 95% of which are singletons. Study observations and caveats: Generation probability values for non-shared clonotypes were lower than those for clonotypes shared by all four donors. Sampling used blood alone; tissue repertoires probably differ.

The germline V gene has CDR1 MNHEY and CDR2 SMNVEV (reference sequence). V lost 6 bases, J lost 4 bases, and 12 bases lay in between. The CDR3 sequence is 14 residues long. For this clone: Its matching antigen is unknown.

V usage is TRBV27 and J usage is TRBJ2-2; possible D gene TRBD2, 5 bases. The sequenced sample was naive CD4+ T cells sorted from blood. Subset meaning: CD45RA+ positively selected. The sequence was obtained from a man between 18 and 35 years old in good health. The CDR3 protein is CASSPARATGELFF. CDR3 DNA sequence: TGTGCCAGCAGCCCAGCGAGGGCCACCGGGGAGCTGTTTTTT.